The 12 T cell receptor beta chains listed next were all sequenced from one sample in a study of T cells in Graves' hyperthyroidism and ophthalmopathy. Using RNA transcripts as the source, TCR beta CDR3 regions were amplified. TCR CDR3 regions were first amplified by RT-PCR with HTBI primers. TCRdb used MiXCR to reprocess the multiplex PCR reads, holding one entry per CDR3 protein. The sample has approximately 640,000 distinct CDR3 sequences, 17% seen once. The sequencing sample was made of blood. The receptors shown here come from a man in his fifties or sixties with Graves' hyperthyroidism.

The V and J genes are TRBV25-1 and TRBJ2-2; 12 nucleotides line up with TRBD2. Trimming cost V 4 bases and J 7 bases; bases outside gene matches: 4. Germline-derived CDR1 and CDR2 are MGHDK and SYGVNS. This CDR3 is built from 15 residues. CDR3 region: CASSGLAGEDGELFF. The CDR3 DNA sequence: TGTGCCAGCAGTGGACTAGCGGGAGAGGACGGGGAGCTGTTTTTT.

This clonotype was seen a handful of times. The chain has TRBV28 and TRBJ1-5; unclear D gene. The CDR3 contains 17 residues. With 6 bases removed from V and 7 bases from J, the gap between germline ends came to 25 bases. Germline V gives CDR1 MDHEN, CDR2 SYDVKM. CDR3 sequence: CASSWENGRGQGQPQHF. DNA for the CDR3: TGTGCCAGCAGCTGGGAAAACGGCCGGGGTCAAGGGCAGCCCCAGCATTTT.

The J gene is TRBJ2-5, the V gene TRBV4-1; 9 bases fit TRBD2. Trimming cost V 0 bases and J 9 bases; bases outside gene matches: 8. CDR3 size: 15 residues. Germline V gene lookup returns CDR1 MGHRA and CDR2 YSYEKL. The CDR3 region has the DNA TGCGCCAGCAGCCAAGATTCTAGTAGCGGGAGCCCCCAGTACTTC. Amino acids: CASSQDSSSGSPQYF.

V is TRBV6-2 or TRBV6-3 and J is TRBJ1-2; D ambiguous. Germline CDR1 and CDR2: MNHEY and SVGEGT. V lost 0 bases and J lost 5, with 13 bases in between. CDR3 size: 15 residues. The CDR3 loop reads CASSYSTHGRYGYTF. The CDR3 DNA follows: TGTGCCAGCAGTTACTCGACCCACGGACGATATGGCTACACCTTC.

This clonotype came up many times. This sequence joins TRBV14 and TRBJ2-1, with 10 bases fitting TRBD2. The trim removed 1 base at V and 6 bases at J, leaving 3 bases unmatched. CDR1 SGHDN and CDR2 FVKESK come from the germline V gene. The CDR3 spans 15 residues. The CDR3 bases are TGTGCCAGCAGCCAAGTAGGGACTAGCGTCAATGAGCAGTTCTTC. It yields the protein CASSQVGTSVNEQFF.

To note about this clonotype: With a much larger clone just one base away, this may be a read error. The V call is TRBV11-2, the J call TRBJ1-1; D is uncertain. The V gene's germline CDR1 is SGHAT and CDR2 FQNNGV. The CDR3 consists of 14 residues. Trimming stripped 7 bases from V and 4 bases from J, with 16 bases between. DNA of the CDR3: TGTGCCAGCAACTTCGCCGGAGTGGGCACTGAAGCTTTCTTT. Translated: CASNFAGVGTEAFF.

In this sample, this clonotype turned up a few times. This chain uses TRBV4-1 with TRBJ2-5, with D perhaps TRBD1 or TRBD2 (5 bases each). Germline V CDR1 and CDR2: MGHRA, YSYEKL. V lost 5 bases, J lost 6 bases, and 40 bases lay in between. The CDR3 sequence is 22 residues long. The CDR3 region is CASSSHPAVILQGRRYGKTQYF. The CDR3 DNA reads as TGCGCCAGCAGCTCCCACCCAGCCGTAATCCTCCAGGGACGCCGATATGGAAAGACCCAGTACTTC.

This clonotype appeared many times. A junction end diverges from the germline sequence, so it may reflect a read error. The DNA for the CDR3 is TGCGCCAGCAGCATTTACACAGATACGCAGTATTTT. This codes for CASSIYTDTQYF. The chain combines TRBV7-2 with TRBJ2-3; the D is unclear. The CDR3 totals 12 residues. Germline CDR1 SGHTA, CDR2 FQGNSA.

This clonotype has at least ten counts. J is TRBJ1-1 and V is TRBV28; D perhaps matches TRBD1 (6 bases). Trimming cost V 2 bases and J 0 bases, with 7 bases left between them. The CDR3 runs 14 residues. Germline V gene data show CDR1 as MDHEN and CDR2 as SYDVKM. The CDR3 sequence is CASSLGGLNTEAFF. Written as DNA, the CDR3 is TGTGCCAGCAGTTTAGGGGGCCTGAACACTGAAGCTTTCTTT.

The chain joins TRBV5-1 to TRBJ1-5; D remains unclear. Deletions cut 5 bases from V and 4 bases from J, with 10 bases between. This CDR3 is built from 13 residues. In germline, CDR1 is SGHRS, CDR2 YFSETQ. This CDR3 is CASSREPNQPQHF. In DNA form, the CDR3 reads TGCGCCAGCAGTAGGGAACCAAATCAGCCCCAGCATTTT.

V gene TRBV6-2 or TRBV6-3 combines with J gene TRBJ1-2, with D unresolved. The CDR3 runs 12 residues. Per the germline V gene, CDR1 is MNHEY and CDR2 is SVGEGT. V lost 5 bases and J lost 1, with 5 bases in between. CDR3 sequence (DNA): TGTGCCAGCAGTGCGATTAACTATGGCTACACCTTC. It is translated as CASSAINYGYTF.

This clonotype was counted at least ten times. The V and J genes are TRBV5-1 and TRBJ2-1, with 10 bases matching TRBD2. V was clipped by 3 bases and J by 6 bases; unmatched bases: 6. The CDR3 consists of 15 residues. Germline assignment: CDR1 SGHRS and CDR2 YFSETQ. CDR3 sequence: CASSSLAGESNEQFF. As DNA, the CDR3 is TGCGCCAGCAGCTCCCTAGCGGGAGAGTCCAATGAGCAGTTCTTC.